Included here is one T cell receptor beta chain sequence, with context. Sequencing used immunoSEQ multiplex PCR; TCRdb keeps in-frame clones, though not all of them. The table lists a few hundred thousand clones, nearly 90% of them singletons, with approximately 4.6% in the top ten. The V gene end was trimmed by 0 bases and the J gene end by 6 bases; junction bases not matched to a gene: 4. The germline V gene encodes CDR1 SGHRS and CDR2 YFSETQ. The CDR3 runs 14 residues. These data are taken from a study of blood T cell repertoires in COVID-19. This TCR was sampled from a woman aged 40 to 50 who had recovered from COVID-19. This chain joins TRBV5-1 and TRBJ1-2; 8 bases map to TRBD1. What was sequenced was peripheral blood. The CDR3 sequence is CASSLEATGDGYTF. DNA for the CDR3: TGCGCCAGCAGCTTGGAAGCGACAGGGGATGGCTACACCTTC.